The next 28 T cell receptor beta chains were all read from a single sample in a study of blood T cell repertoires in COVID-19. Sequencing used immunoSEQ multiplex PCR; TCRdb keeps in-frame clones, though not all of them. The top ten hold around 10% of the sample, which has 150,000 or so clones, more than 75% seen once. Sequenced: peripheral blood. These receptors were collected from a woman in her seventies with COVID-19, enrolled during active disease.

The rearrangement uses TRBV5-6 and TRBJ1-2; 7 bases align to TRBD1. CDR1 and CDR2 from the germline V gene are SGHDT and YYEEEE. The J segment lost 4 bases and the V segment lost 0 bases, leaving 6 bases of the junction unmatched. The length of the CDR3 is 15 residues. The CDR3: CASSLAGGGVYGYTF. CDR3 coding DNA: TGTGCCAGCAGCTTGGCCGGAGGGGGCGTCTATGGCTACACCTTC.

The rearrangement uses TRBV5-1 and TRBJ1-6, with 7 bases fitting TRBD1. Germline values: CDR1 SGHRS, CDR2 YFSETQ. This CDR3 contains 14 residues. J lost 8 bases, V lost 2 bases, and 4 bases had no gene match. In nucleotides, the CDR3 is TGCGCCAGCAGCTTCCAGGACAGGTATTCACCCCTCCACTTT. Residues: CASSFQDRYSPLHF.

The rearrangement uses TRBV4-1 and TRBJ2-5, with 9 positions matching TRBD2. The CDR3 totals 18 residues. V dropped 1 base and J dropped 4; count of bases not matched to a gene: 13. Germline CDR1 and CDR2: MGHRA and YSYEKL. For the CDR3, the DNA is TGCGCCAGCAGCCAAGTTTGGGCTAGCGGGGTGGGGAGAGAGACCCAGTACTTC. Its protein product is CASSQVWASGVGRETQYF.

J is TRBJ1-2 and V is TRBV9, with 7 bases fitting TRBD1. This CDR3 contains 13 residues. V was clipped by 2 bases and J by 4 bases; unmatched bases: 2. Germline CDR1 is SGDLS and CDR2 is YYNGEE. The CDR3 DNA reads TGTGCCAGCAGCGTCAGGGGGTCCTATGGCTACACCTTC. Its translation is CASSVRGSYGYTF.

The V and J genes are TRBV5-6 and TRBJ2-3; D remains unclear. Trimming pared 4 bases from V and 7 bases from J, leaving 10 bases between. Germline CDR1 SGHDT, CDR2 YYEEEE. CDR3 length equals 12 residues. The CDR3 DNA follows: TGTGCCAGCAGCGCGATCGAGTATACGCAGTATTTT. This sequence encodes CASSAIEYTQYF.

The chain uses TRBV7-2 and TRBJ2-3, with a possible D match to TRBD2 (6 bases). This CDR3 has 14 amino acids. The germline gives CDR1 SGHTA, CDR2 FQGNSA. The V end was cut by 8 bases, the J end by 2 bases, with 14 bases between. CDR3 amino acids: CASSTAGITDTQYF. DNA for the CDR3: TGTGCCAGCTCAACCGCGGGGATCACAGATACGCAGTATTTT.

This clone was observed a single time. The genes are TRBV10-1 and TRBJ2-1, with 8 bases lining up with TRBD2. This CDR3 comprises 13 residues. Germline V gives CDR1 WNHNN, CDR2 SYGVQD (reference sequence). V shed 4 bases and J 9 bases; nucleotides not matched to a gene: 5. The CDR3 sequence: CASSGGGRTEQFF. The CDR3 DNA sequence: TGCGCCAGCAGTGGCGGGGGGCGGACTGAGCAGTTCTTC.

The V call is TRBV18, the J call TRBJ2-4; the D is unclear. V shed 3 bases and J shed 1 base, with 7 bases lying between them. The CDR3 runs to 14 residues. CDR1 and CDR2 from the germline V gene are KGHSH and LQKENI. CDR3 in DNA: TGTGCCAGCTCACCTCCCTCGGCCAAAAACATTCAGTACTTC. Translating it yields CASSPPSAKNIQYF.

The V and J genes are TRBV5-5 and TRBJ2-6, with 12 bases that match TRBD1. This CDR3 is built from 20 residues. Trimming cost V 4 bases and J 2 bases; bases outside gene matches: 13. From germline, CDR1 is SGHKS and CDR2 YYEKEE (reference sequence). The CDR3 spells CASSRTAVGQGAPGANVLTF. In DNA, the CDR3 is TGTGCCAGCAGCCGGACGGCGGTGGGACAGGGGGCGCCTGGGGCCAACGTCCTGACTTTC. Combining the CDR3 with reference TRBV5-5 and TRBJ2-6 gives the whole variable domain DAGVTQSPTHLIKTRGQQVTLRCSPISGHKSVSWYQQVLGQGPQFIFQYYEKEERGRGNFPDRFSARQFPNYSSELNVNALLLGDSALYLCASSRTAVGQGAPGANVLTFGAGSRLTVL.

This chain joins TRBV10-3 and TRBJ2-3; 7 bases are a match to TRBD1. The CDR3 runs to 17 residues. Trimming removed 8 bases from V and 1 base from J; junction bases left unmatched: 15. CDR1 is ENHRY, CDR2 SYGVKD, per germline. CDR3 coding DNA: TGTGCCATCGCTAGGGGGCAGACCGCGTTCGGCACAGATACGCAGTATTTT. Translated: CAIARGQTAFGTDTQYF.

This chain connects TRBV7-9 to TRBJ2-1; a weak D match, TRBD1 (5 bases). CDR3 length equals 16 residues. The V gene's germline CDR1 is SEHNR and CDR2 FQNEAQ (reference sequence). V was pared by 1 base and J by 3 bases, with 13 bases between. DNA of the CDR3: TGTGCCAGCAGCTTAGTTAAATGGACATTCTACAATGAGCAGTTCTTC. Its translation is CASSLVKWTFYNEQFF.

This chain connects TRBV4-1 to TRBJ1-2, with D perhaps matching TRBD1 (6 bases). CDR1 and CDR2 from the germline V gene are MGHRA and YSYEKL. The CDR3 totals 16 residues. The V gene lost 0 bases and the J gene lost 1 base, with 12 bases spanning the gap. CDR3 amino acids: CASSQDGTGINYGYTF. CDR3 nucleotide sequence: TGCGCCAGCAGCCAAGATGGTACAGGGATTAACTATGGCTACACCTTC.

This chain joins TRBV5-1 and TRBJ2-5; 8 positions agree with TRBD2. Germline V CDR1 and CDR2: SGHRS, YFSETQ. V dropped 4 bases and J dropped 4; count of bases not matched to a gene: 9. This CDR3 contains 15 residues. This chain's CDR3 is CASSLLAGPRETQYF. DNA for the CDR3: TGCGCCAGCAGCCTTTTAGCGGGGCCGAGAGAGACCCAGTACTTC.

The chain joins TRBV6-1 to TRBJ1-5; the D gene is possibly TRBD1 (6 bases). The V gene lost 3 bases and the J gene lost 4 bases, with 10 bases spanning the gap. CDR1 and CDR2 from the germline V gene are MNHNS and SASEGT. The CDR3 has 14 residues. The DNA for the CDR3 is TGTGCCAGCAGTGACAGGGGTCTTAATCAGCCCCAGCATTTT. It is translated as CASSDRGLNQPQHF.

This clone came up once. This chain links TRBV29-1 with TRBJ1-1; D unclear. The CDR3 loop spans 13 amino acids. CDR1 and CDR2 (germline): SQVTM, ANQGSEA. With 6 bases removed from V and 4 bases from J, the gap between germline ends came to 15 bases. CDR3 DNA sequence: TGCAGCGTGCGGGAGCCGACGGGCACTGAAGCTTTCTTT. Translated, it gives CSVREPTGTEAFF.

This clone was counted a single time. The V call is TRBV28, the J call TRBJ1-1; the match to TRBD1 covers 7 bases. CDR3 length equals 15 residues. V shed 3 bases and J 6 bases; nucleotides not matched to a gene: 10. Germline lookup yields CDR1 MDHEN and CDR2 SYDVKM. The CDR3 coding sequence is TGTGCCAGCAGTTTTTCTACAGGGGCTGCGGCTGAAGCTTTCTTT. It codes for CASSFSTGAAAEAFF.

This clone was recorded once. V usage is TRBV4-1 and J usage is TRBJ2-5; D might be TRBD2 (5 bases). V lost 0 bases and J 3 bases, leaving 8 bases between the germline ends. The CDR3 has 14 amino acids. CDR1 and CDR2 from the germline V gene are MGHRA and YSYEKL. CDR3 sequence reads: CASSQDRREETQYF. In DNA form, the CDR3 reads TGCGCCAGCAGCCAAGATCGGCGGGAAGAGACCCAGTACTTC.

CDR3: CASSQGLAGGPSTGTDTQYF. The CDR3 DNA is TGTGCCAGCAGCCAAGGACTAGCGGGGGGCCCTTCCACCGGCACAGATACGCAGTATTTT. The chain employs TRBV4-2 and TRBJ2-3, with TRBD2 matching over 13 bases. Losses at the gene ends were 1 base for V and 1 base for J; bases not matched to a gene: 11. The CDR3 is made up of 20 amino acids. Per germline, CDR1 LGHNA and CDR2 YNFKEQ.

This chain joins TRBV21-1 and TRBJ1-5; the table calls TRBD1, which could not be checked here. TRBV21-1 corresponds to a pseudogene. This CDR3 has 20 amino acids. CDR3 amino acids: CASSKGTGQGEEYSNQPQHF. The CDR3 DNA sequence: TGTGCCAGCAGCAAAGGTACGGGACAGGGCGAAGAATATAGCAATCAGCCCCAGCATTTT.

The rearrangement joins TRBV7-9 to TRBJ1-6; D not certain. With 1 base removed from V and 7 bases from J, the gap between germline ends came to 11 bases. Germline V gene lookup returns CDR1 SEHNR and CDR2 FQNEAQ (reference sequence). The CDR3 loop spans 15 amino acids. This CDR3 reads CASSLGAGRNSPLHF. CDR3 in DNA: TGTGCCAGCAGCTTAGGTGCGGGTAGGAATTCACCCCTCCACTTT.

V usage is TRBV7-7 and J usage is TRBJ1-2; D possibly corresponds to TRBD1 (5 bases). Per the germline V gene, CDR1 is SSHAT and CDR2 is FNYEAQ (reference sequence). The CDR3 extends over 12 amino acids. The CDR3 sequence: CAVGGGSSGYTF. CDR3 DNA: TGTGCTGTCGGCGGGGGGAGTAGTGGCTACACCTTC. Looking up the rest from reference TRBV7-7 and TRBJ1-2 gives the full variable domain: GAGVSQSPRYKVTKRGQDVTLRCDPISSHATLYWYQQALGQGPEFLTYFNYEAQPDKSGLPSDRFSAERPEGSISTLTIQRTEQRDSAMYRCAVGGGSSGYTFGSGTRLTVV.

This chain uses TRBV18 with TRBJ2-7, with 8 bases that match TRBD2. The CDR3 has 15 residues. J was trimmed by 2 bases and V by 1 base; bases with no gene match: 4. CDR1 KGHSH and CDR2 LQKENI come from the germline V gene. The CDR3 region is CASSPRGGGPYEQYF. Here the CDR3 DNA reads TGTGCCAGCTCACCACGAGGCGGGGGGCCCTACGAGCAGTACTTC.

The rearrangement uses TRBV7-3 and TRBJ1-1; TRBD1 aligns across 7 bases. The CDR3 contains 14 residues. The germline gives CDR1 SGHTA, CDR2 FQGTGA. The V segment lost 6 bases and the J segment 0 bases; nucleotides outside the gene matches: 4. The DNA of the CDR3 is TGTGCCAGCAGTCCCGGGACAGTGAACACTGAAGCTTTCTTT. It is translated as CASSPGTVNTEAFF. The variable domain in full, with the rest retrieved from reference TRBV7-3 and TRBJ1-1, is GAGVSQTPSNKVTEKGKYVELRCDPISGHTALYWYRQSLGQGPEFLIYFQGTGAADDSGLPNDRFFAVRPEGSVSTLKIQRTERGDSAVYLCASSPGTVNTEAFFGQGTRLTVV.

The V call is TRBV19, the J call TRBJ1-1; maybe TRBD1 (5 bases). The length of the CDR3 is 13 residues. The ends were cut back, 1 base at V and 4 bases at J, with 7 bases in the middle. Germline CDR1 LNHDA, CDR2 SQIVND (reference sequence). As DNA, the CDR3 is TGTGCCAGTAGTATAGGGGGCGGCACTGAAGCTTTCTTT. Protein product: CASSIGGGTEAFF. The variable domain in full, completed from reference TRBV19 and TRBJ1-1, reads DGGITQSPKYLFRKEGQNVTLSCEQNLNHDAMYWYRQDPGQGLRLIYYSQIVNDFQKGDIAEGYSVSREKKESFPLTVTSAQKNPTAFYLCASSIGGGTEAFFGQGTRLTVV.

The chain combines TRBV28 with TRBJ1-1, with 8 bases identical to TRBD1. Trimming at V came to 2 bases and at J to 1 base, leaving 6 bases not matched to a gene. The CDR3 covers 16 residues. Germline CDR1 MDHEN, CDR2 SYDVKM. The CDR3 bases are TGTGCCAGCAGTTTAATCGGACAGGGCCCGAACACTGAAGCTTTCTTT. Translating gives CASSLIGQGPNTEAFF. Combining the CDR3 with reference TRBV28 and TRBJ1-1 gives the whole variable domain DVKVTQSSRYLVKRTGEKVFLECVQDMDHENMFWYRQDPGLGLRLIYFSYDVKMKEKGDIPEGYSVSREKKERFSLILESASTNQTSMYLCASSLIGQGPNTEAFFGQGTRLTVV.

This clone has just a few counts. The CDR3 spells CASSFSSSGSPLHF. The CDR3, as DNA: TGTGCCAGCAGCTTTTCCTCCTCAGGTTCACCCCTCCACTTT. The gene calls are TRBV7-2 and TRBJ1-6; D remains ambiguous. The V end was cut by 3 bases, the J end by 9 bases, with 12 bases between. CDR3 size: 14 residues. In germline, CDR1 is SGHTA, CDR2 FQGNSA.

This clone was observed once. The V call is TRBV4-1, the J call TRBJ2-3, with TRBD2 matching 7 bases. V dropped 0 bases and J dropped 10; count of bases not matched to a gene: 10. CDR3 length equals 15 residues. Looked up from germline, CDR1 is MGHRA and CDR2 is YSYEKL. CDR3 loop: CASSQDVTSVAAQYF. CDR3 coding DNA: TGCGCCAGCAGCCAAGATGTAACTAGCGTTGCTGCGCAGTATTTT.

This clone appeared a few times. The V gene is TRBV3-1 (or the pseudogene TRBV3-2), the J gene TRBJ2-3, with D perhaps matching TRBD2 (6 bases). The CDR3 has 14 amino acids. From germline, CDR1 is LGHDT and CDR2 YNNKEL (reference sequence). Trimming shortened V by 0 bases and J by 11 bases, and 15 bases separated the two germline ends. CDR3 nucleotides: TGTGCCAGCAGCCAAGATCGGAGTGCGGGGATGCAGTATTTT. This sequence encodes CASSQDRSAGMQYF.